This T cell receptor (beta chain) was captured in a study of sequential checkpoint blockade in melanoma. Study context: TCRβ was sequenced from DNA of approximately 92 pretreatment tumors. About two dozen patients had matched tumor biopsies before treatment and at week 13 after nivolumab or ipilimumab alone.

Points from the study as a whole: About 30 times likelier clinical benefit followed increased tumor T-cell fraction and clonality.

V gave up 4 bases and J gave up 5 bases, with 19 bases separating them. Germline V gives CDR1 SGDLS, CDR2 YYNGEE. This CDR3 spans 16 amino acids. This clone is deemed medium-sized. The antigen is not known. Treatment denoted: randomized to nivolumab then ipilimumab (arm A) or the reverse (arm B). DNA-damaging chemotherapy had not been given to any patient beforehand. The method was immunoSEQ multiplex PCR; TCRdb's version includes in-frame clones alone and lacks a portion of them. The sample includes thousands of clones, over 15% seen only once; the top ten take roughly 18%. The sample in question was tumor tissue (inferred from file names), obtained from a patient given nivolumab and ipilimumab in sequence. The chain carries TRBV9 and TRBJ2-1, with D perhaps assigned TRBD1 or TRBD2 (6 bases each). The sequence derives from a human donor with melanoma. CDR3: CASSPPGGGEHNEQFF. CDR3 in DNA: TGTGCCAGCAGCCCTCCTGGGGGCGGGGAGCACAATGAGCAGTTCTTC.